What follows are 10 T cell receptor beta chains derived from one specimen sequenced in a study of cytomegalovirus exposure and HLA in healthy donors. A multiplex PCR was run with 60 Vbeta primers and 13 Jbeta primers. TCRdb's copy holds only in-frame clones and misses some; the assay was immunoSEQ multiplex PCR. The repertoire consists of 100,000 to 150,000 clones, with 82% occurring once and the leading ten covering approximately 1.1%. Sequenced input: PBMCs. These TCRs come from a boy aged 5-17 years in good health and CMV-seronegative.

The chain employs TRBV28 and TRBJ2-1; 10 bases line up with TRBD2. Germline CDR1 reads MDHEN; CDR2 reads SYDVKM. CDR3 size: 15 residues. V dropped 5 bases and J dropped 9; count of bases not matched to a gene: 10. CDR3 coding DNA: TGTGCCAGCAGTCCAGCGGGAGGGCCCTCTGTTGAGCAGTTCTTC. Amino acid sequence: CASSPAGGPSVEQFF.

The V gene is TRBV7-9, the J gene TRBJ2-1; 8 nucleotides agree with TRBD2. The germline CDR1 and CDR2 sequences are SEHNR and FQNEAQ (reference sequence). V lost 1 base to trimming and J lost 8 bases; unmatched junction nucleotides: 4. The CDR3 runs 14 residues. The CDR3 loop reads CASSLGVLADEQFF. The DNA of the CDR3 is TGTGCCAGCAGCTTAGGAGTACTAGCGGATGAGCAGTTCTTC. The whole variable domain, remainder taken from reference TRBV7-9 and TRBJ2-1, is DTGVSQNPRHKITKRGQNVTFRCDPISEHNRLYWYRQTLGQGPEFLTYFQNEAQLEKSRLLSDRFSAERPKGSFSTLEIQRTEQGDSAMYLCASSLGVLADEQFFGPGTRLTVL.

V usage is TRBV7-2 and J usage is TRBJ1-1; D is unresolved. V lost 8 bases, J lost 6 bases, and 19 bases lay in between. Germline V gene lookup returns CDR1 SGHTA and CDR2 FQGNSA. The CDR3 contains 14 residues. CDR3 protein: CASGEGRLNAEAFF. The CDR3, as DNA: TGTGCCAGCGGGGAGGGAAGGTTAAACGCTGAAGCTTTCTTT.

The V and J genes are TRBV6-1 and TRBJ2-1; 10 bases fit TRBD2. The CDR3 is made up of 16 amino acids. V shed 4 bases, J shed 9 bases, and the junction held 12 bases outside the gene matches. Per the germline V gene, CDR1 is MNHNS and CDR2 is SASEGT. In DNA form, the CDR3 reads TGTGCCAGCAGTGGGTTTCTAGCGGGAGAGCAGGCTGAGCAGTTCTTC. It codes for CASSGFLAGEQAEQFF.

The chain has TRBV5-1 and TRBJ2-3; 13 nucleotides match TRBD2. Germline V CDR1 and CDR2: SGHRS, YFSETQ. This CDR3 has 18 amino acids. After removal of 3 bases from V and 0 bases from J, the junction contained 7 bases not matched to a gene. As DNA, the CDR3 is TGCGCCAGCAGCTACGGGACTAGCGGGGACCCAAGCACAGATACGCAGTATTTT. It yields the protein CASSYGTSGDPSTDTQYF. Using reference TRBV5-1 and TRBJ2-3 for the parts outside the CDR3, the full variable domain is KAGVTQTPRYLIKTRGQQVTLSCSPISGHRSVSWYQQTPGQGLQFLFEYFSETQRNKGNFPGRFSGRQFSNSRSEMNVSTLELGDSALYLCASSYGTSGDPSTDTQYFGPGTRLTVL.

This clone is categorized as medium-sized (0.01 to 0.1%). The chain carries TRBV7-9 and TRBJ2-1; TRBD1 matches 7 bases. This CDR3 has 13 residues. J gave up 8 bases and V 2 bases, and 3 bases lay outside the gene matches. Germline-derived CDR1 and CDR2 are SEHNR and FQNEAQ (reference sequence). CDR3 amino acids: CASSLIGGYEQFF. The CDR3 nucleotides read TGTGCCAGCAGCTTAATAGGGGGCTATGAGCAGTTCTTC. Full variable domain (rest looked up from reference TRBV7-9 and TRBJ2-1): DTGVSQNPRHKITKRGQNVTFRCDPISEHNRLYWYRQTLGQGPEFLTYFQNEAQLEKSRLLSDRFSAERPKGSFSTLEIQRTEQGDSAMYLCASSLIGGYEQFFGPGTRLTVL.

Concerning this clone: A junction boundary mismatches the germline segment, possibly from a read error. The chain employs TRBV6-1 and TRBJ2-7, with 13 bases aligning to TRBD2. The germline V gene encodes CDR1 MNHNS and CDR2 SASEGT. The CDR3 has 14 amino acids. The CDR3 sequence: CVSRGLAGTYEQYF. The CDR3 DNA is TGTGTCAGCAGGGGACTAGCGGGAACCTACGAGCAGTACTTC.

This rearrangement joins TRBV6-5 to TRBJ2-5, with TRBD2 as a possible D gene (6 bases). This CDR3 has 12 residues. CDR1 and CDR2 from the germline V gene are MNHEY and SVGAGI. The V gene lost 5 bases and the J gene lost 5 bases, with 9 bases spanning the gap. The CDR3 protein is CASSPSGETQYF. CDR3 in DNA: TGTGCCAGCAGTCCCAGCGGGGAGACCCAGTACTTC.

Notes on this clone: The junction departs from the called germline gene at one end, perhaps through a read error. J is TRBJ2-1 and V is TRBV4-2; 7 bases fit TRBD2. CDR3 length: 17 amino acids. Germline V gives CDR1 LGHNA, CDR2 YNFKEQ. The CDR3 bases are TGTGCCAGCAGCGAAGACATCGGGGCGGGAGCTTACAATGAGCAGTTCTTC. It specifies CASSEDIGAGAYNEQFF.

The rearrangement links TRBV4-3 to TRBJ2-1, with D possibly matching TRBD2 (6 bases). Germline CDR1 reads LGHNA; CDR2 reads YSLEER. V lost 0 bases and J lost 0, with 18 bases in between. The CDR3 consists of 19 residues. In nucleotides, the CDR3 is TGCGCCAGCAGCCAAGATATCTGGATTAGCGGCTACTCCTACAATGAGCAGTTCTTC. This encodes CASSQDIWISGYSYNEQFF.